This TCR beta chain emerged from a study of a mutant IDH1 vaccine in newly diagnosed glioma. About the research overall: Patients underwent eight vaccinations, which took place in weeks 1, 3, 5, 7, 11, 15, 19 and 23.

The CDR3 runs to 14 residues. Germline V gene data show CDR1 as LGHNT and CDR2 as FRNRAP. V was clipped by 6 bases and J by 4 bases; unmatched bases: 6. The time point here: week 23, last vaccination. Every single dose of the vaccine, 300 ug of mutant IDH1 20-mer peptide, came with topical imiquimod. The assay was immunoSEQ multiplex PCR, and TCRdb's table has in-frame clones only and misses some. The profile covers 52,000 or so clones, with about three quarters appearing a single time and approximately 8.1% taken by the ten largest. As concerns this clone: Its antigen is unidentified.

The source material was PBMCs, sampled from a glioma patient whose treatment included an IDH1 peptide vaccine. The sequence was collected from a woman aged 35 to 49 with glioma. Some clones in this sample may be carry-over from other donors' samples. This rearrangement joins TRBV12-5 to TRBJ2-1, with TRBD1 matching over 7 bases. Written as DNA, the CDR3 is TGTGCTAGTGGCCCGGGACAGCTTTACAATGAGCAGTTCTTC. Amino acid sequence: CASGPGQLYNEQFF.